Presented here are 3 T cell receptor beta chains from one specimen sequenced in a study of beta chain features in type 1 diabetes. The study's findings and limits: Type 1 diabetes patients had moderately but significantly shorter TCRB CDR3s in all four CD4+ subsets.

Their antigens are not known. Reverse transcription of all isolated RNA meant that expressed TCRB transcripts were sequenced. TCRdb keeps only in-frame clones here, not all; method: immunoSEQ multiplex PCR. In the table there are about 140,000 clones, about 12% of which are singletons. The sequenced sample consisted of central memory CD4+ T cells from blood. Every receptor here comes from a man aged 18 to 30 with type 1 diabetes.

This clone was seen more than once but under ten times. CDR3: CSARSAETQYF. For the CDR3, the DNA is TGCAGTGCTAGGTCCGCGGAGACCCAGTACTTC. The chain uses TRBV20-1 and TRBJ2-5, with D hard to call. Germline V CDR1 and CDR2: DFQATT, SNEGSKA (reference sequence). The CDR3 is 11 residues long. Trimming removed 3 bases from V and 5 bases from J, with 7 bases in between.

This clone appeared a few times. The genes are TRBV30 and TRBJ1-1; D gene ambiguous. Germline V gene sequence: CDR1 GTSNPN, CDR2 SVGIG (reference sequence). The CDR3 consists of 13 residues. Trimming left V 3 bases short and J 1 base short, with 9 bases between. The CDR3: CAWRVTANTEAFF. The CDR3 bases are TGTGCCTGGAGGGTGACGGCGAACACTGAAGCTTTCTTT.

CDR3 DNA: TGCAGCGTTCAGGGGTCCCGGGACAGCCTTTACGAGCAGTACTTC. Amino acids: CSVQGSRDSLYEQYF. This chain connects TRBV29-1 to TRBJ2-7; 7 bases fit TRBD1. The CDR3 totals 15 residues. Germline loops: CDR1 SQVTM, CDR2 ANQGSEA. V was pared by 5 bases and J by 4 bases, with 14 bases of the junction left unmatched.